This is a list of T cell receptor beta chains from one sample in a study of blood T cell repertoires in COVID-19. Clones were sequenced by immunoSEQ multiplex PCR, and TCRdb holds only the in-frame ones, with some missing. The sample has about 190,000 clones, about 80% seen once. Sequenced material: PBMCs or T cells enriched from blood (not recorded which). Every receptor here comes from a woman aged 55-70 years with acute COVID-19. The CDR3 runs from the conserved cysteine through the conserved F or W. A D gene is named only where the DNA matches it firmly. Only some rows state a clone size, as once, few, many or a class for expanded clones.

v_gene	j_gene	d_gene	abundance	CDR3aa	CDR3nt
TRBV19	TRBJ2-1	TRBD2	NA	CASSIRTSGIHNEQFF	TGTGCCAGTAGTATAAGGACTAGCGGGATCCACAATGAGCAGTTCTTC
TRBV30	TRBJ1-5	TRBD1	NA	CAWNTGTGRNQPQHF	TGTGCCTGGAACACCGGGACAGGGCGGAATCAGCCCCAGCATTTT
TRBV27	TRBJ2-7	TRBD1	NA	CASSRPPTGSSYEQYF	TGTGCCAGCAGCCGGCCCCCGACAGGGAGCTCCTACGAGCAGTACTTC
TRBV2	TRBJ2-3	TRBD1	NA	CASSESGQELTDTQYF	TGTGCCAGCAGTGAATCGGGACAGGAATTGACAGATACGCAGTATTTT
TRBV2	TRBJ1-5	NA	NA	CASMKGVSGQPQHF	TGTGCCAGCATGAAAGGGGTTTCGGGCCAGCCCCAGCATTTT
TRBV5-4	TRBJ2-7	NA	NA	CASSYDARSSYEQYF	TGTGCCAGCAGCTATGATGCAAGGAGCTCCTACGAGCAGTACTTC
TRBV24-1	TRBJ2-3	TRBD2	few	CATSDYTSGSYTDTQYF	TGTGCCACCAGTGACTATACTAGCGGCTCTTACACAGATACGCAGTATTTT
TRBV9	TRBJ1-5	TRBD1	NA	CASSAGTGGGNQPQHF	TGTGCCAGCAGCGCTGGGACAGGGGGCGGCAATCAGCCCCAGCATTTT
TRBV3-1/TRBV3-2	TRBJ2-5	NA	NA	CASSQEGATQYF	TGTGCCAGCAGCCAAGAGGGGGCCACCCAGTACTTC
TRBV27	TRBJ1-2	NA	NA	CASSPLGGNGYTF	TGTGCCAGCAGTCCCTTAGGAGGGAATGGCTACACCTTC
TRBV24-1	TRBJ1-2	NA	NA	CATSEPTGNYGYTF	TGTGCCACCAGTGAGCCAACAGGGAATTATGGCTACACCTTC
TRBV6-1	TRBJ2-7	NA	few	CASSEAGDGEQYF	TGTGCCAGCAGTGAGGCAGGGGATGGCGAGCAGTACTTC
TRBV18	TRBJ1-5	NA	NA	CASSPEGVSQPQHF	TGTGCCAGCTCACCAGAGGGGGTCAGTCAGCCCCAGCATTTT
TRBV4-2	TRBJ2-3	TRBD2	few	CASSLGTSGSDYTDTQYF	TGTGCCAGCAGCCTTGGGACTAGCGGGAGCGACTACACAGATACGCAGTATTTT
TRBV2	TRBJ2-1	NA	NA	CASSATDFPSYNEQFF	TGTGCCAGCAGCGCGACAGATTTCCCCTCCTACAATGAGCAGTTCTTC
TRBV5-6	TRBJ2-1	TRBD2	NA	CASSSGGGHNEQFF	TGTGCCAGCAGCTCTGGCGGGGGACACAATGAGCAGTTCTTC
TRBV11-2	TRBJ2-5	NA	NA	CASSLKPQETQYF	TGTGCCAGCAGCTTGAAGCCCCAAGAGACCCAGTACTTC
TRBV4-3	TRBJ2-5	NA	NA	CASSQDSSLGETQYF	TGCGCCAGCAGCCAAGACAGTAGCCTAGGAGAGACCCAGTACTTC
TRBV19	TRBJ1-6	NA	NA	CASHTEGGKLNSPLHF	TGTGCCAGCCATACAGAGGGCGGAAAACTTAATTCACCCCTCCACTTT
TRBV27	TRBJ1-6	NA	few	CASSPGTGGNSPLHF	TGTGCCAGCAGTCCCGGGACGGGGGGGAATTCACCCCTCCACTTT
TRBV7-6	TRBJ2-3	NA	NA	CASSLETESTDTQYF	TGTGCCAGCAGCCTGGAGACAGAGAGCACAGATACGCAGTATTTT
TRBV29-1	TRBJ1-4	NA	NA	CSVEAGDEKLFF	TGCAGCGTTGAGGCAGGGGATGAAAAACTGTTTTTT
TRBV19	TRBJ1-2	TRBD1	NA	CASRNSGGFSPNYGYTF	TGTGCCAGTAGGAACTCAGGGGGTTTTTCCCCTAACTATGGCTACACCTTC
TRBV11-3	TRBJ2-3	NA	NA	CASSSFSTDTQYF	TGTGCCAGCAGCTCCTTTAGCACAGATACGCAGTATTTT
TRBV6-5	TRBJ1-1	NA	once	CASSYAGEQSGTEAFF	TGTGCCAGCAGTTACGCAGGGGAACAGTCTGGCACTGAAGCTTTCTTT
TRBV13	TRBJ2-1	NA	NA	CASSGSVRDNEQFF	TGTGCCAGCAGCGGATCGGTGAGGGACAATGAGCAGTTCTTC
TRBV19	TRBJ1-4	NA	NA	CASGAWGRHEKLFF	TGTGCCAGTGGAGCGTGGGGGCGGCATGAAAAACTGTTTTTT
TRBV28	TRBJ1-2	NA	NA	CASSFSPSNYGYTF	TGTGCCAGCAGCTTTTCTCCCTCTAACTATGGCTACACCTTC
TRBV11-2	TRBJ2-5	TRBD2	once	CASSLALAGVETQYF	TGTGCCAGCAGCTTAGCCCTAGCGGGGGTGGAGACCCAGTACTTC
TRBV9	TRBJ1-1	NA	NA	CASSVGGPNTEAFF	TGTGCCAGCAGCGTAGGTGGGCCCAACACTGAAGCTTTCTTT
TRBV19	TRBJ2-1	TRBD2	NA	CASIPGGSSYNEQFF	TGTGCCAGCATACCGGGGGGGTCGTCCTACAATGAGCAGTTCTTC
TRBV6-2/TRBV6-3	TRBJ2-4	TRBD2	NA	CASSYDRTSGDRDIQYF	TGTGCCAGCAGTTACGATCGGACTAGCGGGGACCGGGACATTCAGTACTTC
TRBV27	TRBJ1-1	NA	NA	CASSFSSAGNTEAFF	TGTGCCAGCAGTTTCAGTTCAGCGGGGAACACTGAAGCTTTCTTT
TRBV3-1/TRBV3-2	TRBJ1-2	TRBD1	NA	CASSLGQLYGYTF	TGTGCCAGCAGCTTGGGACAGCTATATGGCTACACCTTC
TRBV19	TRBJ1-4	TRBD1	NA	CASSFQGANEKLFF	TGTGCCAGTAGCTTCCAGGGGGCAAATGAAAAACTGTTTTTT
TRBV7-2	TRBJ2-5	NA	NA	CASSLGLRETQYF	TGTGCCAGCAGCTTGGGGCTTAGAGAGACCCAGTACTTC
TRBV6-5	TRBJ1-2	TRBD1	NA	CASSYQGAIYGYTF	TGTGCCAGCAGTTACCAGGGGGCGATATATGGCTACACCTTC
TRBV6-5	TRBJ1-1	TRBD1	NA	CASSSPTGAGRGAFF	TGTGCCAGCAGTTCGCCGACAGGGGCGGGGCGCGGAGCTTTCTTT
TRBV7-2	TRBJ1-1	TRBD1	few	CASSLGTGASRDTEAFF	TGTGCCAGCAGCTTAGGGACAGGGGCCTCGCGGGACACTGAAGCTTTCTTT
TRBV9	TRBJ2-5	TRBD2	NA	CASSLAGGTSPETQYF	TGTGCCAGCAGCTTAGCGGGGGGGACCTCCCCAGAGACCCAGTACTTC
TRBV5-3	TRBJ2-7	TRBD2	once	CARSCGLAGGTSSYEQYF	TGTGCCAGAAGCTGTGGACTAGCGGGAGGGACGAGCTCCTACGAGCAGTACTTC
TRBV6-5	TRBJ2-3	NA	NA	CASKVLGATDTQYF	TGTGCCAGTAAGGTTTTGGGGGCCACAGATACGCAGTATTTT
TRBV6-5	TRBJ2-7	TRBD2	few	CASRRAGGYEQYF	TGTGCCAGCCGCCGGGCGGGAGGGTACGAGCAGTACTTC
TRBV7-8	TRBJ2-1	NA	NA	CASSRVATGYNEQFF	TGTGCCAGCAGCCGCGTGGCGACAGGCTACAATGAGCAGTTCTTC
TRBV12-3/TRBV12-4	TRBJ2-1	NA	NA	CASSWANEQFF	TGTGCCAGCAGTTGGGCCAATGAGCAGTTCTTC
TRBV5-4	TRBJ2-7	NA	NA	CASSLYERASYEQYF	TGTGCCAGCAGCTTGTACGAGCGGGCCTCCTACGAGCAGTACTTC
TRBV27	TRBJ2-5	TRBD2	few	CASSLSSGAQETQYF	TGTGCCAGCAGTTTATCTAGCGGGGCACAAGAGACCCAGTACTTC
TRBV5-6	TRBJ2-7	TRBD1	NA	CASSRGTGDKVKAAVQYF	TGTGCCAGCAGTCGCGGGACAGGGGATAAAGTAAAGGCCGCGGTGCAGTACTTC
TRBV7-9	TRBJ1-5	NA	NA	CASSPAGYSNQPQHF	TGTGCCAGCAGCCCCGCCGGTTATAGCAATCAGCCCCAGCATTTT
TRBV7-2	TRBJ2-2	NA	NA	CASSVDQRRTGELFF	TGTGCCAGCAGCGTGGATCAGCGCCGCACCGGGGAGCTGTTTTTT
TRBV10-1	TRBJ2-1	TRBD2	once	CASSVSSGTRYNEQFF	TGCGCCAGCAGTGTATCTAGCGGGACCCGATACAATGAGCAGTTCTTC
TRBV7-9	TRBJ2-1	NA	NA	CASSLADEQFF	TGTGCCAGCAGCTTGGCAGATGAGCAGTTCTTC
TRBV11-2	TRBJ2-5	TRBD2	NA	CASSPGLAGGQETQYF	TGTGCCAGCAGCCCCGGACTAGCGGGAGGACAAGAGACCCAGTACTTC
TRBV6-5	TRBJ1-5	TRBD1	NA	CASSPGQGARQPQHF	TGTGCCAGCAGCCCAGGACAGGGGGCGCGGCAGCCCCAGCATTTT
TRBV5-4	TRBJ2-5	TRBD2	NA	CASSLEREGETQYF	TGTGCCAGCAGCTTGGAGCGGGAGGGGGAGACCCAGTACTTC
TRBV4-1	TRBJ2-1	NA	NA	CASRFRASSYNEQFF	TGCGCCAGCAGATTCAGGGCGAGCTCCTACAATGAGCAGTTCTTC
TRBV25-1	TRBJ1-2	NA	NA	CASSESPLDRNFYGYTF	TGTGCCAGCAGCGAATCCCCGCTGGACAGAAATTTCTATGGCTACACCTTC
TRBV5-4	TRBJ2-5	NA	few	CASSRRTGSTETQYF	TGTGCCAGCAGCCGACGGACGGGGTCAACAGAGACCCAGTACTTC
TRBV23-1	TRBJ1-2	TRBD1	NA	CASSQSHRGQGYTF	TGCGCCAGCAGTCAATCGCACAGGGGGCAAGGCTACACCTTC
TRBV28	TRBJ1-5	TRBD1	NA	CASRSDWGQGRQPQHF	TGTGCCAGCAGGTCAGATTGGGGACAGGGGAGGCAGCCCCAGCATTTT